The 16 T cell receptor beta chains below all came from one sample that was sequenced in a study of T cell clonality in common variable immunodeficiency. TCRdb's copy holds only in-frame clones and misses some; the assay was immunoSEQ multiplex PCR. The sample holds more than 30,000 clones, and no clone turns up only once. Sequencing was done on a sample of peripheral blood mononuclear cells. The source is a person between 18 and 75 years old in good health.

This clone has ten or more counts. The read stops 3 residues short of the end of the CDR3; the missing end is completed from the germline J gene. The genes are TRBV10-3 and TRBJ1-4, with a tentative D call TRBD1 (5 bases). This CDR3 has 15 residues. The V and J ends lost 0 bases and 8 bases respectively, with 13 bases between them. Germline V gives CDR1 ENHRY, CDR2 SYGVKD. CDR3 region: CAISESRRQTEKLFF. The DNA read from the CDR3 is TGTGCCATCAGTGAGTCGAGGCGACAGACCGAAAAA.

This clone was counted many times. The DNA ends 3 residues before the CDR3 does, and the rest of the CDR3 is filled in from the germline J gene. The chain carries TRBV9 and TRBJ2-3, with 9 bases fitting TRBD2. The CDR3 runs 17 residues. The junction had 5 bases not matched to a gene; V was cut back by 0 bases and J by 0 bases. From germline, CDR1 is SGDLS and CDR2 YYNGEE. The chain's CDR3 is CASSVAGLAGSTDTQYF. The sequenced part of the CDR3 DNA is TGTGCCAGCAGCGTAGCTGGCCTAGCGGGAAGCACAGATACG.

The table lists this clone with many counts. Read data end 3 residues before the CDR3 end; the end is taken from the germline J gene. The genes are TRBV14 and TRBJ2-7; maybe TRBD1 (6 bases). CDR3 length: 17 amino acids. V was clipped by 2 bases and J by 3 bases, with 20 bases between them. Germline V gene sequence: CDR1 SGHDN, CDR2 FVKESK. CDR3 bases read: TGTGCCAGCAGCCAAACGAGGGACAAAAGAGCTTACTACGAG. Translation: CASSQTRDKRAYYE. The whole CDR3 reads CASSQTRDKRAYYEQYF. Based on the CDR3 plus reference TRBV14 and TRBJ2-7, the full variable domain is EAGVTQFPSHSVIEKGQTVTLRCDPISGHDNLYWYRRVMGKEIKFLLHFVKESKQDESGMPNNRFLAERTGGTYSTLKVQPAELEDSGVYFCASSQTRDKRAYYEQYFGPGTRLTVT.

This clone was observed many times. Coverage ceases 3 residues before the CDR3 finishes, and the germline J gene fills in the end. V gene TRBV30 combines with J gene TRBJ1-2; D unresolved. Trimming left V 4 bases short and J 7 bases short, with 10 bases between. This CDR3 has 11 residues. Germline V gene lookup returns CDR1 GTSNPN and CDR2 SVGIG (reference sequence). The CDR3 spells CAWTSNSGYTF. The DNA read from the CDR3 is TGTGCCTGGACGTCCAACAGTGGC.

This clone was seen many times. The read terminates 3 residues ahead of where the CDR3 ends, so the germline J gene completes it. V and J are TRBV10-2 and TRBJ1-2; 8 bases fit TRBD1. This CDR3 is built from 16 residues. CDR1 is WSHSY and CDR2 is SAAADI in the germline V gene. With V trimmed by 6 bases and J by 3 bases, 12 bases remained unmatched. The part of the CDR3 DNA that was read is TGCGCCAGCAGGGATTTTAGGACAGGGTTACACTATGGC. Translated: CASRDFRTGLHYG. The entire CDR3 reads CASRDFRTGLHYGYTF.

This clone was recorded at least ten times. CDR3 bases read: TGCGCCAGCAGCAGAACGGGACTAGCGGGGGCAGATACG. This gives the protein CASSRTGLAGADT. The CDR3 in its entirety is CASSRTGLAGADTQYF. V usage is TRBV5-1 and J usage is TRBJ2-3; 14 bases are shared with TRBD2. Read coverage stops 3 residues before the CDR3 terminus; the germline J gene supplies the remainder. Germline V gene lookup returns CDR1 SGHRS and CDR2 YFSETQ. The CDR3 has 16 residues. Unmatched junction bases numbered 5, after V lost 4 bases and J lost 4 bases.

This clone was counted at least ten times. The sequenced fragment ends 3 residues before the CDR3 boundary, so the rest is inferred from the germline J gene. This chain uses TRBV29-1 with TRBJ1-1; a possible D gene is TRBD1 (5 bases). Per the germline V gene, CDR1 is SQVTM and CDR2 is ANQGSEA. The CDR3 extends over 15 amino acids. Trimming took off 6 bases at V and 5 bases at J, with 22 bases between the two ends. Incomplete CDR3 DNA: TGCAGCGTCGACCGCGGGGGTGGGTTGGGGACTGAA. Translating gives CSVDRGGGLGTE. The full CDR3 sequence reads CSVDRGGGLGTEAFF. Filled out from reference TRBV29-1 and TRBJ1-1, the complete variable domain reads SAVISQKPSRDICQRGTSLTIQCQVDSQVTMMFWYRQQPGQSLTLIATANQGSEATYESGFVIDKFPISRPNLTFSTLTVSNMSPEDSSIYLCSVDRGGGLGTEAFFGQGTRLTVV.

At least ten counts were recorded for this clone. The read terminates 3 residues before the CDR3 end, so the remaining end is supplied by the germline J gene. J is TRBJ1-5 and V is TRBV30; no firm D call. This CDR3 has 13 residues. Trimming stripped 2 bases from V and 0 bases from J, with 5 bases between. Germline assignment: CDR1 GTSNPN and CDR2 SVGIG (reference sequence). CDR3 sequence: CAWSSTSNQPQHF. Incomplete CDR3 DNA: TGTGCCTGGAGTTCTACTAGCAATCAGCCC.

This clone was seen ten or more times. The CDR3 is CASSVQGGMSEQFF. Incomplete CDR3 DNA: TGTGCCAGCAGCGTACAGGGGGGGATGAGTGAG. The rearrangement uses TRBV7-9 and TRBJ2-1; D is perhaps TRBD1 (8 bases). The CDR3 goes on 3 residues after the read ends, and that part is filled in from the germline J gene. CDR1 is SEHNR and CDR2 is FQNEAQ in the germline V gene (reference sequence). The CDR3 covers 14 residues. V was shortened by 5 bases and J by 9 bases, with 17 bases between the two germline ends.

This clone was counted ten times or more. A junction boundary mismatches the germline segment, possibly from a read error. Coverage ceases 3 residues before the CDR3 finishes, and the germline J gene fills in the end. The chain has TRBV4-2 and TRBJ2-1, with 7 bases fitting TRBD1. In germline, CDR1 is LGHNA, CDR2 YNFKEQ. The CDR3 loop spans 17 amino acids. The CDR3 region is CASSQDGNKTGIDEQFF. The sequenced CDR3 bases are TGCGCCAGCAGCCAAGACGGGAATAAGACAGGGATCGATGAG.

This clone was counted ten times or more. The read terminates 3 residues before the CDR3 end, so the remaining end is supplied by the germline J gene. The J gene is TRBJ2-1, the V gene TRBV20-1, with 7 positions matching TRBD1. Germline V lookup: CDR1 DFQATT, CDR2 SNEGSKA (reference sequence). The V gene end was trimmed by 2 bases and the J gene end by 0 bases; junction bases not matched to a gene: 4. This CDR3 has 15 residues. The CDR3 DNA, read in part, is TGCAGTGCTAGATGGGACAGAATCTCCTACAATGAG. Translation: CSARWDRISYNE. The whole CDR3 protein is CSARWDRISYNEQFF.

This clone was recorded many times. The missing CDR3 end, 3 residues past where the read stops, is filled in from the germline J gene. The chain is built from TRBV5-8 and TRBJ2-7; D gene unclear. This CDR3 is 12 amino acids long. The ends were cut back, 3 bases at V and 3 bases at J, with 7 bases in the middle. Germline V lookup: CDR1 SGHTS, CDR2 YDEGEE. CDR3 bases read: TGTGCCAGCAGCTCTCCCCTCTACGAG. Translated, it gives CASSSPLYE. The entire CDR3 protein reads CASSSPLYEQYF.

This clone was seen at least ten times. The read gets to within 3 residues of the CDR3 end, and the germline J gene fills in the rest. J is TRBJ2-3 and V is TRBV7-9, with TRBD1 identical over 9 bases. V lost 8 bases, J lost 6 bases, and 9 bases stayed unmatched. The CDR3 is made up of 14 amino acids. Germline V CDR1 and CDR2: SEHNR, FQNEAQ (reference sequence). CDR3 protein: CASQYGTGSDTQYF. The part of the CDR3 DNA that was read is TGTGCCAGCCAGTACGGGACAGGGAGTGATACG.

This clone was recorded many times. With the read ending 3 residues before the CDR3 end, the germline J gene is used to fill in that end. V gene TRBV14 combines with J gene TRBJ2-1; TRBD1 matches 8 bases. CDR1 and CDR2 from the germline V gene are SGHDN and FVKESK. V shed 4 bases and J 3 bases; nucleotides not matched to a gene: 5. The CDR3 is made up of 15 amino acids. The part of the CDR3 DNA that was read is TGTGCCAGCAGCCCCGGGACAGGTATCTACAATGAG. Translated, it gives CASSPGTGIYNE. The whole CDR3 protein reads CASSPGTGIYNEQFF.

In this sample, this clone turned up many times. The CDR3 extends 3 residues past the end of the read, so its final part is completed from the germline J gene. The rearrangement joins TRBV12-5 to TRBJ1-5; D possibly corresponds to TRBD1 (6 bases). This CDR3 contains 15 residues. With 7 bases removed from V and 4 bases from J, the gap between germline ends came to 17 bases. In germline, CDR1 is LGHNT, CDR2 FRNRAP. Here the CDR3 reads CASAASQGWNQPQHF. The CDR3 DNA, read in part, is TGTGCTAGTGCCGCGTCCCAGGGGTGGAATCAGCCC.

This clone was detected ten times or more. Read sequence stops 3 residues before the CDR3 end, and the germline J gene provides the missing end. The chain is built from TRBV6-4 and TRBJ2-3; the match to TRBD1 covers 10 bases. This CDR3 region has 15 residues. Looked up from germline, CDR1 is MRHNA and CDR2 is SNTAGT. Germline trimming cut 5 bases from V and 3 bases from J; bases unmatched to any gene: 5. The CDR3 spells CASSFRTGGTDTQYF. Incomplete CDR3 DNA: TGTGCCAGCAGTTTCAGGACAGGGGGAACAGATACG.